A few counts support the clone carrying this T cell receptor (beta chain). This sample was included in a study of blood T cell repertoires in COVID-19. In the study overall: There were acute and convalescent COVID-19 samples, and they came from the United States, Italy and Spain.

Original processing notes: Amplification of reference gene primers was used by the study to estimate nucleated cell counts. This table comes from immunoSEQ multiplex PCR, and its TCRdb copy is limited to in-frame clones, with some not included. The D gene and trimming were derived from the DNA, and the V and J assignments and clone size from that table. Of around 160,000 clones listed, 80% to 90% are singletons. This clonotype was obtained from a woman aged 55-70 years with COVID-19, enrolled during active disease. Sample: peripheral blood.

CDR3 loop: CASSQGLVSPLHF. The DNA for the CDR3 is TGTGCCAGTAGTCAGGGGCTCGTCTCACCCCTCCACTTT. The J gene is TRBJ1-6, the V gene TRBV19; a weak D match, TRBD1 (6 bases). The CDR3 has 13 residues. The germline gives CDR1 LNHDA, CDR2 SQIVND (reference sequence). Trimming took off 5 bases at V and 10 bases at J, with 12 bases between the two ends.